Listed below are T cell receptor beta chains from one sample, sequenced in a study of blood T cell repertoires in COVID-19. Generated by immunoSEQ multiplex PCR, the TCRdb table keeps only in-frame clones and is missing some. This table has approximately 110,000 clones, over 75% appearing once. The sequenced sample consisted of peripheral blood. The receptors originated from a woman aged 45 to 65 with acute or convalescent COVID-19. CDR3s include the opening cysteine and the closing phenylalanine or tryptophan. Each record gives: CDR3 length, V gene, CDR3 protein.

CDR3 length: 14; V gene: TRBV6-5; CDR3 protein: CASSPSRDSNEAFF
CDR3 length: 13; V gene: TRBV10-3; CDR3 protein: CAMRAGLNQPQHF
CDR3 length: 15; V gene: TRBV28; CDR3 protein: CASSGGALGDYGYTF
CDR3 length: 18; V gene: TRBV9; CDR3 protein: CASSVYPQGTGGNSPLHF
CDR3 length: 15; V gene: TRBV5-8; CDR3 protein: CASRQPGQGSYEQYF
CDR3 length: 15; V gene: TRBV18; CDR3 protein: CASSPPVGPGNTIYF
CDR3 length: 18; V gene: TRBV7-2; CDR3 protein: CASSPGTGYLSTGNTIYF
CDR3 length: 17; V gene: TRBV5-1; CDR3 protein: CASSHRTAIYSNQPQHF
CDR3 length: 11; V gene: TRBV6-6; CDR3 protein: CASSYQNTIYF
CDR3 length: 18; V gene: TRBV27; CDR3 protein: CASSPRDRETLAKNIQYF
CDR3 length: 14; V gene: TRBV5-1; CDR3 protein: CASSPDSSYNEQFF
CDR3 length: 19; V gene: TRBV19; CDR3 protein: CASSMPRFFSIVTYNEQFF
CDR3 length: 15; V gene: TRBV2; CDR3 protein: CASRGGDIDIYGYTF
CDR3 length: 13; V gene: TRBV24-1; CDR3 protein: CATGPGGADTQYF
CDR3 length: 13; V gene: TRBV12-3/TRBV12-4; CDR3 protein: CASSARGSAEAFF
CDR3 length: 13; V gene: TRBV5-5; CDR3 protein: CASSPGVLVGYTF
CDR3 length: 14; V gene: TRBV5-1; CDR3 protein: CASSLQSMNTEAFF
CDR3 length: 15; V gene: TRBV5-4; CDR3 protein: CASSQGTGENSPLHF
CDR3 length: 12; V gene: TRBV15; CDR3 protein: CATSADRETQYF
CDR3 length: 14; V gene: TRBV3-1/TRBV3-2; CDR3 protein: CASTPGGGDTEAFF
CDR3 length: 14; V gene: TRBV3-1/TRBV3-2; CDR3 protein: CASSQDARDEKLFF
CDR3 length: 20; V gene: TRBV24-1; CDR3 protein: CATSDTLIRDRGRIKEKLFF
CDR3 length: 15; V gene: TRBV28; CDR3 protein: CASSIIAGGTDTQYF
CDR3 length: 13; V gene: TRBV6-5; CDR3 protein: CASSPGQGIKAFF
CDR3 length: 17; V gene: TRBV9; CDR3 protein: CASSRGFGYYRNQPQHF
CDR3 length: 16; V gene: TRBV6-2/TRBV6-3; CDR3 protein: CASSYKGQGDLYGYTF
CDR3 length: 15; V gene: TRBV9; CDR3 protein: CASSGSPMSYHTQYF
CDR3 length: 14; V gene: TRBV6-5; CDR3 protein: CASSYREGNQPQHF
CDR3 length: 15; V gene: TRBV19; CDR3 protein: CASSIGTGGRYGYTF
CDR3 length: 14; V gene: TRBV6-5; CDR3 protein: CASSIGQGTYGYTF
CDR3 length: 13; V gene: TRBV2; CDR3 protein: CASSPGQGDGYTF
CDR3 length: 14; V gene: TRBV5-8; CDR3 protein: CASDRWGAGNTIYF
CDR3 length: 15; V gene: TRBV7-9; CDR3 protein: CANIRAGSTNTEAFF
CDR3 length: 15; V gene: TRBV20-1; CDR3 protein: CSASRPGTTARGAFF
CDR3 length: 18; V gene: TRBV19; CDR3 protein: CASSIDRRSQGSGNTIYF
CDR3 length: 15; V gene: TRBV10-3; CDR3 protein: CAIQPTRTANTEAFF
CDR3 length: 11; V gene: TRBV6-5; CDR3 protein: CASRGQGDAVF
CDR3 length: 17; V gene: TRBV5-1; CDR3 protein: CASSLSQAGAFQETQYF
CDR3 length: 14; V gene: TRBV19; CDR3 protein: CASKRVAGDNEQFF
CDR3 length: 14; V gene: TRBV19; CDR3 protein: CASSTLRVQETQYF
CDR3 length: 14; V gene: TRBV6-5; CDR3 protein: CASSAGTRREKLFF
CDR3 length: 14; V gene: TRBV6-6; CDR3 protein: CASSYGTGGNTIYF
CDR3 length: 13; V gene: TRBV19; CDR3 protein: CASLDRSNYGYTF